This T cell receptor (beta chain) came from a study of identical twins' blood T cells. In this sample, this clonotype turned up a few times. What it binds is unknown. Both ends of each TCR cDNA library bore sample-specific barcodes. Methods used by the authors: Each donor had about 100,000 to nearly 550,000 clonotypes. TCRdb ran MiXCR on the 5' RACE reads and lists one entry per CDR3 protein. TCRdb's processing, not the authors', yielded these V and J calls. The sample yields hundreds of thousands of distinct CDR3 sequences, 28% seen once. General study results and limits: Top TCRbeta clonotypes were shared more with twin than unrelated donors. Twins shared about as many clonotypes as their cloneset sizes predicted.

The CDR3 covers 11 residues. Trimming shortened V by 4 bases and J by 7 bases, and 4 bases separated the two germline ends. Germline V lookup: CDR1 ENHRY, CDR2 SYGVKD. This clonotype was sampled from a woman aged 18 to 55 in good health. The V gene is TRBV10-3, the J gene TRBJ2-2; no clear D. The specimen was PBMCs. In DNA, the CDR3 is TGTGCCATCAGTGTTAACGGGGAGCTGTTTTTT. It translates to CAISVNGELFF.